Listed below are T cell receptor beta chains from one sample, sequenced in a study of metastatic and nonmetastatic thyroid tumors. TCRdb re-analyzed the PCR reads using MiXCR. The data contain some 30,000 clones, around 4% of them singletons. The sample was blood. The origin of the receptors is a female donor with papillary thyroid cancer or a benign thyroid nodule (not recorded which). Some clones in this sample may be carry-over from other donors' samples. CDR3s include the opening cysteine and the closing phenylalanine or tryptophan. D genes are given only for firm matches. Expanded clones get a size class; other rows say once, few or many, or leave the size out.

size	J	length	V	D	DNA	CDR3
NA	TRBJ2-5	16	TRBV24-1	TRBD2	TGTGCCACCAGTGATTTCCTAGCGGGGGGCCAAGAGACCCAGTACTTC	CATSDFLAGGQETQYF
few	TRBJ1-1	14	TRBV5-1	NA	TGCGCCAGCAGCTTGGACAGGTGGGGCACTGAAGCTTTCTTT	CASSLDRWGTEAFF
many	TRBJ1-2	16	TRBV7-9	TRBD1	TGTGCCAGCAGTCTAGGCTGGGACAGGGGAGACTATGGCTACACCTTC	CASSLGWDRGDYGYTF
many	TRBJ1-1	12	TRBV5-1	NA	TGCGCCAGCAGCCTACAAGACAGTGAAGCTTTCTTT	CASSLQDSEAFF
many	TRBJ2-7	14	TRBV19	NA	TGTGCCAGTAGGGGGCGGGACCCCTCCTACGAGCAGTACTTC	CASRGRDPSYEQYF
many	TRBJ2-1	14	TRBV7-2	TRBD2	TGTGCCAGCAGCTCGTCCGGGACTAGGGTCGAGCAGTTCTTC	CASSSSGTRVEQFF
few	TRBJ2-3	17	TRBV5-1	TRBD2	TGCGCCAGCAGCCGGGGACTAGCGGGGACAAACACAGATACGCAGTATTTT	CASSRGLAGTNTDTQYF
NA	TRBJ2-7	15	TRBV6-1	TRBD2	TGTGCCAGCAGATCCCAAGCGGGGGAAGCTGGCGAGCAGTACTTC	CASRSQAGEAGEQYF
NA	TRBJ1-1	15	TRBV27	NA	TGTGCCAGCAGTTTATCAGGGACATCGAACACTGAAGCTTTCTTT	CASSLSGTSNTEAFF
NA	TRBJ2-7	13	TRBV29-1	NA	TGCAGCCCCCCGGGTAACACCTACTACCAGCAGTACTTC	CSPPGNTYYQQYF
many	TRBJ2-5	14	TRBV9	TRBD1	TGTGCCAGCAGCGTAGGGACAGGTCAAGAGACCCAGTACTTC	CASSVGTGQETQYF
many	TRBJ1-5	15	TRBV7-3	NA	TGTGCCAGCAGCCGACTTGGGGCCAGGGTTCAGCCCCAGCATTTT	CASSRLGARVQPQHF
many	TRBJ2-7	18	TRBV7-2	TRBD2	TGTGCCAGCAGCCCCCGTCGGGGAGCGGGAGGGCTCTCCTACGAGCAGTACTTC	CASSPRRGAGGLSYEQYF
NA	TRBJ2-2	15	TRBV6-1	NA	TGTGCCAGCAGTGCGACTCGCGGGAACACCGGGGAGCTGTTTTTT	CASSATRGNTGELFF
many	TRBJ2-1	17	TRBV12-5	TRBD2	TGTGCTAGTGGTTTAGGACTAGCGGACAGCTCCTACAATGAGCAGTTCTTC	CASGLGLADSSYNEQFF
many	TRBJ1-6	11	TRBV30	NA	TGTGCCTGGAGTATAAGCTCACCCCTCCACTTT	CAWSISSPLHF
large	TRBJ2-7	16	TRBV6-1	TRBD2	TGTGCCAGCAGTGAAGGGGTCGGGAGGGGGTCCTACGAGCAGTACTTC	CASSEGVGRGSYEQYF
many	TRBJ2-1	14	TRBV27	TRBD2	TGTGCCAGCAGGGCTAGCGGGTTTAACAATGAGCAGTTCTTC	CASRASGFNNEQFF
NA	TRBJ1-3	16	TRBV13	TRBD1	TGTGCCAGCAGCTCTCGACAGGGCCGCTCTGGAAACACCATATATTTT	CASSSRQGRSGNTIYF
many	TRBJ1-3	16	TRBV6-1	NA	TGTGCCAGCAGTGCGACGACAGATCTCTCTGGAAACACCATATATTTT	CASSATTDLSGNTIYF
many	TRBJ1-2	13	TRBV29-1	NA	TGCAGCGTTGAAGGTCGGGACGGCTATGGCTACACCTTC	CSVEGRDGYGYTF
NA	TRBJ2-5	18	TRBV7-9	TRBD2	TGTGCCAGCAGCCCTTATGCCTCGGGACTAGGGCCCCAAGAGACCCAGTACTTC	CASSPYASGLGPQETQYF
NA	TRBJ2-3	17	TRBV6-1	TRBD2	TGTGCCTCCAAGTGGCTAGCGGGAGGCCAAAGCACAGATACGCAGTATTTT	CASKWLAGGQSTDTQYF
many	TRBJ1-2	13	TRBV24-1	NA	TGTGCCACCAGAGGTGGGGCGAACTATGGCTACACCTTC	CATRGGANYGYTF
NA	TRBJ1-1	14	TRBV6-2/TRBV6-3	NA	TGTGCCAGCAGTACCGTTGCGTATGGTGCTGAAGCTTTCTTT	CASSTVAYGAEAFF
many	TRBJ1-3	14	TRBV19	NA	TGTGCCAGTAGTATAGTAACAGGGAGAAACACCATATATTTT	CASSIVTGRNTIYF
many	TRBJ1-5	12	TRBV4-1	NA	TGCGCCAGCAGCCAACCCAATCAGCCCCAGCATTTT	CASSQPNQPQHF
NA	TRBJ2-7	13	TRBV6-5	NA	TGTGCCAGCACTTACCTGGCCCGCAGGGTGCATTACTTC	CASTYLARRVHYF
many	TRBJ2-1	17	TRBV15	NA	TGTGCCACCAGCAGAGGCCCCACGGGTACGTCCTACAATGAGCAGTTCTTC	CATSRGPTGTSYNEQFF
few	TRBJ2-1	15	TRBV12-3/TRBV12-4	TRBD2	TGTGCCAGCAGCATGAGGACTAGCGGGGGCAATGAGCAGTTCTTC	CASSMRTSGGNEQFF
NA	TRBJ1-1	14	TRBV5-1	TRBD1	TGCGCCAGCAGCCAGACAGGGTGGGACACTGAAGCTTTCTTT	CASSQTGWDTEAFF
many	TRBJ1-5	16	TRBV19	NA	TGTGCCAGTAGTATAGATCCGGGCGGGGGCAATCAGCCCCAGCATTTT	CASSIDPGGGNQPQHF
NA	TRBJ1-5	13	TRBV6-1	TRBD1	TGTGCCAGCCTGGGACAGGGGCATCAGCCCCAGCATTTT	CASLGQGHQPQHF
many	TRBJ1-4	14	TRBV6-1	TRBD1	TGTGCCAGCAGGCCTCAGGGGGCTAATGAAAAACTGTTTTTT	CASRPQGANEKLFF
NA	TRBJ1-3	15	TRBV6-1	NA	TGTGCCAGCATTCGTAGGGATAACTCTGGAAACACCATATATTTT	CASIRRDNSGNTIYF
few	TRBJ1-3	17	TRBV19	NA	TGTGCCAGTAGTATATCCAGTCCCCTTAACTTTGGAAACACCATATATTTT	CASSISSPLNFGNTIYF
medium-sized	TRBJ1-2	13	TRBV6-1	NA	TGTGCCAGCAGTGAAAAGGAAGGATATGGCTACACCTTC	CASSEKEGYGYTF
many	TRBJ2-5	16	TRBV11-2	NA	TGTGCCAGCAGCTTAGCACCCGTAGCATTTGGGGAGACCCAGTACTTC	CASSLAPVAFGETQYF
few	TRBJ1-2	13	TRBV10-2	NA	TGCGCCAGCGGGGGGGCAGGGCGGAATGTCTACACCTTC	CASGGAGRNVYTF
many	TRBJ2-1	13	TRBV29-1	NA	TGCAGCGTTGGGACCTTCTCCTACAATGAGCAGTTCTTC	CSVGTFSYNEQFF
medium-sized	TRBJ1-6	15	TRBV6-1	NA	TGTGCCAGCAGTACCAAACCAGGGTATAATTCACCCCTCCACTTT	CASSTKPGYNSPLHF
few	TRBJ1-2	13	TRBV28	TRBD1	TGTGCCAGCAGTCAGACAGGGGATAGAGGCTACACCTTC	CASSQTGDRGYTF
NA	TRBJ1-5	12	TRBV11-2	NA	TGTGCCAGCAGCTTGGGGGATCAGCCCCAGCATTTT	CASSLGDQPQHF
NA	TRBJ2-1	16	TRBV6-1	TRBD1	TGTGCCAGCAGTGATACAGGGGGCGCCTCTAGGTCTGAGCAGTTCTTC	CASSDTGGASRSEQFF
medium-sized	TRBJ2-1	15	TRBV28	TRBD2	TGTGCCAGCAGTCCACTAGCGGGAGTGATCAATGAGCAGTTCTTC	CASSPLAGVINEQFF
many	TRBJ2-3	16	TRBV5-1	TRBD2	TGCGCCAGCAGCTTGCGTGAAGCGGGGACCACAGATACGCAGTATTTT	CASSLREAGTTDTQYF
many	TRBJ2-2	14	TRBV20-1	NA	TGCAGTGCTAGCCCCGGGAGAAGCACCGGGGAGCTGTTTTTT	CSASPGRSTGELFF
medium-sized	TRBJ1-6	14	TRBV6-1	NA	TGTGCCAGCAGCCCCACAGGGATAAATTCACCCCTCCACTTT	CASSPTGINSPLHF
many	TRBJ1-5	11	TRBV27	NA	TGTGCCACCCGTAGCAATCAGCCCCAGCATTTT	CATRSNQPQHF
few	TRBJ2-7	15	TRBV3-1	TRBD2	TGTGCCAGCAGCCAAGGAGTCGGGAGGGCCAACGAGCAGTACTTC	CASSQGVGRANEQYF